The text below deals with one T cell receptor (beta chain). Its cognate antigen is unknown. The data were taken from a study of OX40 agonist ivuxolimab in advanced cancers. About the research overall: Patients were infused with ivuxolimab every 2 weeks at 0.01 to 10 mg/kg.

Anyone with autoimmune disease history or systemic immunosuppression was excluded. Blood was sampled at baseline, cycle 4 day 1, and cycle 7 day 1. Assay: immunoSEQ multiplex PCR; the TCRdb copy retains only in-frame clones and omits some. This sample has around 63,000 clones, with roughly nine tenths found just once. Study-wide results and limits: Expanded peripheral T cells had an undetermined antigen specificity.

The source of this sequence is an adult with an advanced solid tumor such as melanoma, head and neck, liver or kidney cancer. The material sequenced was CD4+ or CD8+ T cells sorted from blood, taken in a trial of the OX40 agonist ivuxolimab.

The CDR3 DNA follows: TGTGCCACCAGCAGAGATCTCCAGGGGCCCTCCGAGCAGTACTTC. As protein: CATSRDLQGPSEQYF. V is TRBV15 and J is TRBJ2-7, with TRBD1 as a possible D gene (6 bases). Per the germline V gene, CDR1 is LNHNV and CDR2 is YYDKDF (reference sequence). The CDR3 runs to 15 residues. V lost 0 bases and J 6 bases, leaving 15 bases between the germline ends.